A selection of T cell receptor beta chains follows, all from one sample in a study of blood T cell repertoires in COVID-19. Profiling relied on immunoSEQ multiplex PCR, and the TCRdb table lists in-frame clones only, not all of them. The sample lists some 220,000 clones; around 80% were seen once. Material: peripheral blood. All receptors derive from a woman in her 70s with acute or convalescent COVID-19. The CDR3 runs from the conserved cysteine through the conserved F or W. A D gene is named only where the DNA matches it firmly. For some rows the clone size is stated as once, few or many, or as a class when expanded; others skip it.

clone_size d_call j_call v_call cdr3_nt cdr3_aa
. . TRBJ1-2 TRBV5-6 TGTGCCAGCAGCCGGCGGGATCTCACCTATGGCTACACCTTC CASSRRDLTYGYTF
. . TRBJ2-3 TRBV1 TGCACCAGCCCGAACAGGGGGCTTACAGATACGCAGTATTTT CTSPNRGLTDTQYF
. TRBD1 TRBJ1-1 TRBV20-1 TGCAGTGCCCTGGGACAGACTGAAGCTTTCTTT CSALGQTEAFF
. TRBD2 TRBJ2-3 TRBV6-2/TRBV6-3 TGTGCCAGCAGTTACCCTAGCGGGGGCCCCAGGGACACAGATACGCAGTATTTT CASSYPSGGPRDTDTQYF
. TRBD1 TRBJ2-7 TRBV7-6 TGTGCCAGCAGCTTAACCCCAGGGGGCAACGAGCAGTACTTC CASSLTPGGNEQYF
. TRBD1 TRBJ1-1 TRBV20-1 TGCAGTGCTAGTCCGGGACAGGGTAGGGTGAGCACTGAAGCTTTCTTT CSASPGQGRVSTEAFF
. TRBD1 TRBJ1-2 TRBV19 TGTGCCAGTAGAGGGACAGGGGGCGTCTATGGCTACACCTTC CASRGTGGVYGYTF
. TRBD1 TRBJ1-1 TRBV12-5 TGTGCTAGTGGATCGGACAGGACGAACACTGAAGCTTTCTTT CASGSDRTNTEAFF
. . TRBJ2-1 TRBV6-6 TGTGCCAGCCGTGGGGCCTTCTACAATGAGCAGTTCTTC CASRGAFYNEQFF
few . TRBJ1-1 TRBV7-3 TGTGCCAGCAGCTTAACTGGTGGGGCAAACACTGAAGCTTTCTTT CASSLTGGANTEAFF
. . TRBJ1-5 TRBV15 TGTGCCACCAGCAGAGTGGGGGGAAATCAGCCCCAGCATTTT CATSRVGGNQPQHF
. . TRBJ1-1 TRBV7-9 TGTGCCAGCAGCCCTGGGGGGGGGCTCGGAGCTTTCTTT CASSPGGGLGAFF
few TRBD2 TRBJ2-3 TRBV20-1 TGCAGTGCTGGACTAGCGGATACGCAGTATTTT CSAGLADTQYF
. . TRBJ1-6 TRBV7-2 TGTGCCAGCAGCTTAGTTGTGGGGGGACCCCTCCACTTT CASSLVVGGPLHF
. TRBD2 TRBJ2-5 TRBV5-4 TGTGCCAGCAGCCGAGCGGGGAGGGCGGAGACCCAGTACTTC CASSRAGRAETQYF
. . TRBJ2-3 TRBV25-1 TGTGCCAGCGCTCCCGGCCCGGCCCCCAGAGAGGGGCAGTATTTT CASAPGPAPREGQYF
once . TRBJ1-1 TRBV5-1 TGCGCCAGCAGCTTGATACCCGACTCTGAAGCTTTCTTT CASSLIPDSEAFF
once . TRBJ2-6 TRBV6-6 TGTGCCAGCGAATTAGATAGAATCTCTGGGGCCAACGTCCTGACTTTC CASELDRISGANVLTF
. . TRBJ2-4 TRBV11-1 TGTGCCAGCAGCCCAGTGGGCCTCAACATTCAGTACTTC CASSPVGLNIQYF
. TRBD1 TRBJ2-2 TRBV5-1 TGCGCCAGCAGCTTAACCGGGACAGGGCTTCCCGGGGAGCTGTTTTTT CASSLTGTGLPGELFF
. . TRBJ2-1 TRBV7-2 TGTGCCAGCAGCTTAGGCAGGGCGTTCTACAATGAGCAGTTCTTC CASSLGRAFYNEQFF
. TRBD2 TRBJ2-2 TRBV6-2/TRBV6-3 TGTGCCAGCAGTCGCAGAGCGGGGGGCCTCACCGGGGAGCTGTTTTTT CASSRRAGGLTGELFF
. . TRBJ2-5 TRBV7-6 TGTGCCAGCAGCGCCAGGAACGTCCAAGAGACCCAGTACTTC CASSARNVQETQYF
. TRBD1 TRBJ2-4 TRBV30 TGTGCCATTAAAAGCCGGGACAGAGAAAACATTCAGTACTTC CAIKSRDRENIQYF
. . TRBJ2-6 TRBV20-1 TGCAGTGCTAGTCCCGCGGGACAGTCTTCGAGCTCTGGGGCCAACGTCCTGACTTTC CSASPAGQSSSSGANVLTF
. . TRBJ2-6 TRBV3-1/TRBV3-2 TGTGCCAGCAGCCCTTATTCCGGTTCTGGGGCCAACGTCCTGACTTTC CASSPYSGSGANVLTF
few TRBD1 TRBJ1-6 TRBV7-9 TGTGCCAGCAGCTTAGTTTCCGGGACAGGGAGTTCACCCCTCCACTTT CASSLVSGTGSSPLHF